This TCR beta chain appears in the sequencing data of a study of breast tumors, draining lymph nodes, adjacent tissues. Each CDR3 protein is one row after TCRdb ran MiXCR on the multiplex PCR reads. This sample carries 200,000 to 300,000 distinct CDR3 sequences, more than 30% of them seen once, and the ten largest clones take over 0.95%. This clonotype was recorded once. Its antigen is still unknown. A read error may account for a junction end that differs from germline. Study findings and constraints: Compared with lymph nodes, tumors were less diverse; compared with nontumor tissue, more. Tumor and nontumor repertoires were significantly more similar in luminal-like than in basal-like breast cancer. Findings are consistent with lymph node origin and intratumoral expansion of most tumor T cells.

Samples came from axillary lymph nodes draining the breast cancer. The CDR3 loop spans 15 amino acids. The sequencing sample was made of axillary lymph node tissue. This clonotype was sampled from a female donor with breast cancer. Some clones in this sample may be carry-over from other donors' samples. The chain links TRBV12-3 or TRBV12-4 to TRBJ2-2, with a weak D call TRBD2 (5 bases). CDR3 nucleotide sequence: TGTGCCAGCAGTTTAGGGCTCGCGAACACCGGGGAACTGCTTTTT. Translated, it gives CASSLGLANTGELLF.